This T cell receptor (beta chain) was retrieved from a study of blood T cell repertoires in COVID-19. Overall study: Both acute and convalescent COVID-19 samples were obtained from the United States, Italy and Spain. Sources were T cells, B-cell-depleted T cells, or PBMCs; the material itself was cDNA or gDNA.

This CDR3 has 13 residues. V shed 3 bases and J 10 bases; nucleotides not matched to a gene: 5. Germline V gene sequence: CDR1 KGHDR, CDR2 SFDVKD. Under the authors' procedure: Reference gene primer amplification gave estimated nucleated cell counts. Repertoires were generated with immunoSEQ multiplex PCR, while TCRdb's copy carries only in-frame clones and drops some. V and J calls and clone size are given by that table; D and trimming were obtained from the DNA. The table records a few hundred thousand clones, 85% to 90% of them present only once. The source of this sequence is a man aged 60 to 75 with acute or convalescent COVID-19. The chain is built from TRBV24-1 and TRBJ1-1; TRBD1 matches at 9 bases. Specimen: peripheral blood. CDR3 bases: TGTGCCACCAGTGATCCCGGGACAGGGAGAGCTTTCTTT. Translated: CATSDPGTGRAFF.